This TCR beta chain was sequenced in a study of patients and donors after allogeneic stem cell transplantation (dated by TCRdb to about 2020). The receptor library was made with RT-PCR. The listed sequencing device is NextSeq 550. The public reads were reprocessed in TCRdb via fastp at Q25 and MiXCR, keeping in-frame beta chains. When rows share a CDR3 protein, they turn into one entry using the most common DNA and genes. In all, the sample holds about a million distinct CDR3 sequences, and roughly 17% of those were seen once. About 6% of the sample rests with the top ten. This clonotype was counted ten times or more. Its antigen is unknown. There are no base qualities to consult, and no much larger clone falls within one base. The CDR3 holds 16 amino acids from the cysteine to the phenylalanine. The DNA shown is the 48-base CDR3, in frame from base 1. At the junction V is shortened by 3 bases and J by 1 base, with 13 bases in between.

The receptor's source is a human donor who was either an allogeneic HSCT recipient or a stem cell or donor lymphocyte infusion donor (not recorded which). It is not recorded whose cells these are; they may come from a transplant donor. The chain employs TRBV12-3 or TRBV12-4 and TRBJ1-5, with the D gene call left open. Sequenced input: blood, either unsorted or a sorted T cell fraction (not recorded which). The CDR3 is CASSFGEGRSNQPQHF. In nucleotides, the sequence is TGTGCCAGCAGTTTTGGGGAGGGCAGAAGCAATCAGCCCCAGCATTTT.